The T cell receptor beta chain under discussion was sequenced for a study of CD8+ T cells in alopecia areata. Study details: Each day, treated patients took oral tofacitinib twice, at 5 to 10 mg per dose. Overall study results and limits: Normal skin's resident alphabeta T cells are also sequenced in scalp samples.

V was cut by 2 bases and J by 4 bases, with 5 bases left in between. The CDR3 contains 12 residues. Germline CDR1 reads MGHDK; CDR2 reads SYGVNS. Treatment given: oral pan-JAK inhibitor, 5-10 mg twice daily. Individuals with alopecia areata gave both lesional scalp punch biopsies and peripheral blood for collection. Using a FACSAria, the CD4+ and CD8+ T cells were sorted from the PBMCs. Extraction of RNA preceded its reverse transcription into cDNA, which served as the sequencing template. The protocol was immunoSEQ multiplex PCR, while the TCRdb copy is restricted to in-frame clones and leaves out a portion. Among roughly 100,000 clones, almost 60% were seen once, and the ten largest hold about 16%. A note on this clone: Antigen specificity is unknown.

The sequencing here drew on CD8+ T cells sorted from blood, taken between weeks 55 and 65, from a patient treated with tofacitinib. This receptor was identified in a human donor with alopecia areata. The rearrangement uses TRBV25-1 and TRBJ2-5; possibly TRBD1 for D (5 bases). The CDR3, as DNA: TGTGCCAGCAGTGAACAGGGAGAGACCCAGTACTTC. Translating gives CASSEQGETQYF.